The rows below give T cell receptor beta chains drawn from one sample of a study of breast tumors, draining lymph nodes, adjacent tissues. TCRdb itself ran the multiplex PCR reads through MiXCR, one entry per CDR3 protein. The sample lists 45,000 to 65,000 distinct CDR3 sequences; 42% were seen once. Sample: breast tumor tissue. Every receptor here comes from a female donor with breast cancer. Some clones in this sample may be carry-over from other donors' samples. The CDR3 runs from the conserved cysteine through the conserved F or W. Each record gives: V gene, J gene, clone size, D gene, CDR3 protein, CDR3 DNA. D genes are given only for firm matches. Size is omitted from some rows. Given values are once, few, many or a class for expanded clones.

TRBV9	TRBJ2-2	many	NA	CTSSVEYRNTGELFF	TGTACCAGCAGCGTAGAATACAGGAACACCGGGGAGCTGTTTTTT
TRBV12-3/TRBV12-4	TRBJ2-7	many	TRBD1	CASSPGQGATYEQYF	TGTGCCAGCAGTCCCGGACAGGGGGCTACCTACGAGCAGTACTTC
TRBV4-3	TRBJ2-1	many	TRBD2	CASSQELLAGRNEQFF	TGCGCCAGCAGCCAAGAATTACTAGCGGGGAGGAATGAGCAGTTCTTC
TRBV10-2	TRBJ1-5	NA	TRBD1	CASSEKKGQGNQPQHF	TGCGCCAGCAGTGAGAAAAAGGGACAGGGAAATCAGCCCCAGCATTTT
TRBV9	TRBJ2-1	many	TRBD1	CASSVGTGGYNEQFF	TGTGCCAGCAGCGTAGGGACAGGGGGCTACAATGAGCAGTTCTTC
TRBV7-3	TRBJ2-2	many	NA	CASRENTGELFF	TGTGCCAGCAGGGAGAACACCGGGGAGCTGTTTTTT
TRBV13	TRBJ2-7	NA	NA	CASSLVPGEQYF	TGTGCCAGCAGCTTAGTTCCAGGGGAGCAGTACTTC
TRBV7-2	TRBJ2-1	many	NA	CASSLAPSQIYNEQFF	TGTGCCAGCAGCCTAGCTCCTAGCCAGATTTATAATGAGCAGTTCTTC
TRBV4-3	TRBJ2-3	many	TRBD1	CASSQEDRIGDTQYF	TGCGCCAGCAGCCAAGAGGACAGGATTGGGGATACGCAGTATTTT
TRBV5-1	TRBJ2-2	many	TRBD2	CATKAAGGAGRTGELFF	TGCGCCACCAAAGCTGCGGGGGGCGCGGGTCGGACCGGGGAGCTGTTTTTT
TRBV2	TRBJ2-3	many	TRBD2	CASSEGDTSGRRGTQYF	TGTGCCAGCAGTGAGGGGGATACTAGCGGGAGAAGGGGTACGCAGTATTTT
TRBV6-5	TRBJ2-3	many	NA	CASSSLVSDTQYF	TGTGCCAGCAGTTCACTCGTCTCAGATACGCAGTATTTT
TRBV20-1	TRBJ2-5	NA	NA	CSASGGKGRGETQYF	TGCAGTGCTAGTGGCGGGAAGGGGCGAGGAGAGACCCAGTACTTC
TRBV10-3	TRBJ2-5	NA	TRBD2	CAIRAWTSGRETQYF	TGTGCCATCAGGGCTTGGACTAGCGGGCGAGAGACCCAGTACTTC
TRBV20-1	TRBJ1-3	NA	NA	CSARLSGFGNTIHF	TGCAGTGCTAGACTCTCGGGATTCGGGAACACCATACATTTT
TRBV10-3	TRBJ1-4	many	NA	CAISESRGLNNEKLFF	TGTGCCATCAGTGAGTCCAGGGGACTAAACAATGAAAAACTGTTTTTT
TRBV5-1	TRBJ1-6	many	NA	CASSPDRGSPLHF	TGCGCCAGCAGCCCGGACCGGGGATCACCCCTCCACTTT
TRBV7-8	TRBJ2-5	NA	NA	CASTYGGRGPTTQYF	TGTGCCAGCACGTATGGGGGCAGGGGACCAACGACCCAGTACTTC
TRBV12-3/TRBV12-4	TRBJ2-1	many	NA	CASGLSGARDEQFF	TGTGCCAGCGGCCTAAGTGGGGCCAGGGATGAGCAGTTCTTC
TRBV29-1	TRBJ1-5	many	NA	CSVQQDKGKNSNQPQHF	TGCAGCGTTCAACAGGACAAGGGAAAAAATAGCAATCAGCCCCAGCATTTT
TRBV9	TRBJ2-7	once	NA	CASSEGLGSSYGQYF	TGTGCCAGCAGCGAGGGACTGGGTAGCTCCTACGGGCAGTACTTC
TRBV5-6	TRBJ1-2	many	NA	CASSTRVSGYTF	TGTGCCAGCAGCACCAGGGTTAGTGGCTACACCTTC
TRBV5-6	TRBJ2-2	NA	NA	CASSFARELFF	TGTGCCAGCAGCTTCGCACGGGAGCTGTTTTTT
TRBV20-1	TRBJ2-3	NA	NA	CSAREFPLAFGTDTQYF	TGCAGTGCTAGAGAGTTCCCTCTAGCGTTTGGGACAGATACGCAGTATTTT
TRBV30	TRBJ2-7	many	NA	CAWSTGYGYEQYF	TGTGCCTGGTCCACAGGGTATGGCTACGAGCAGTACTTC
TRBV7-3	TRBJ2-5	NA	NA	CVSSPRDGETQYF	TGTGTCAGTAGCCCCCGGGACGGAGAGACCCAGTACTTC
TRBV19	TRBJ2-2	many	NA	CASSNAQTYTGELFF	TGTGCCAGTAGTAATGCACAGACCTACACCGGGGAGCTGTTTTTT
TRBV5-5	TRBJ2-7	NA	NA	CASIQGPGDNEQYF	TGTGCCAGCATCCAGGGACCTGGAGATAACGAGCAGTACTTC